One and the same sample provided the 8 T cell receptor beta chains below, sequenced in a study of vaccination and CD4 T cells after COVID-19. Treatment given: roughly 11-day PBMC culture with coronavirus spike peptide pools or control peptides (ViraFEST assay). Once obtained from cultured CD4+ T cells, the DNA was sequenced using the Oncomine TCR Beta short-read assay. MiXCR was run by TCRdb on the PCR reads, yielding one entry per CDR3 protein. Seen here are about 14,000 distinct CDR3 sequences, roughly 50% observed once, and the top ten hold over 8%. These receptors lack a known antigen. Sequenced input: CD4+ T cells from blood, cultured in vitro. The receptors stem from a human donor who had recovered from COVID-19.

The rearrangement uses TRBV7-3 and TRBJ2-3, with 7 bases that match TRBD2. The germline V gene has CDR1 SGHTA and CDR2 FQGTGA. There are 17 residues in the CDR3. V gave up 5 bases and J gave up 0 bases; unmatched junction bases: 11. CDR3 protein: CASSRTGAGPSTDTQYF. CDR3 in DNA: TGTGCCAGCAGCCGGACCGGAGCGGGGCCTAGCACAGATACGCAGTATTTT.

The chain joins TRBV6-1 to TRBJ2-7, with D unclear. The CDR3 contains 14 residues. V gave up 6 bases and J gave up 4 bases, with 16 bases separating them. Looked up from germline, CDR1 is MNHNS and CDR2 is SASEGT. The CDR3 nucleotides read TGTGCCAGCAGGGGTCCACCGAGTTTTTACGAGCAGTACTTC. Its translation: CASRGPPSFYEQYF.

The chain links TRBV11-2 to TRBJ2-5, with 11 bases fitting TRBD1. Trimming cost V 4 bases and J 1 base; bases outside gene matches: 8. The length of the CDR3 is 17 residues. Germline V gene lookup returns CDR1 SGHAT and CDR2 FQNNGV. CDR3 bases: TGTGCCAGCAGCTCCACCTGGACAGGGGGCTCCCAAGAGACCCAGTACTTC. This codes for CASSSTWTGGSQETQYF.

The J gene is TRBJ2-3, the V gene TRBV20-1; D is undetermined. Germline CDR1 is DFQATT and CDR2 is SNEGSKA (reference sequence). The CDR3 loop spans 14 amino acids. V lost 3 bases to trimming and J lost 2 bases, with 12 bases between them. The CDR3 sequence is CSARTDSNTDTQYF. The CDR3 region has the DNA TGCAGTGCTAGGACCGACTCTAACACAGATACGCAGTATTTT.

The CDR3 is CASSQDRDRRSYSNQPQHF. Written as DNA, the CDR3 is TGCGCCAGCAGCCAAGATAGGGACAGGAGATCGTATAGCAATCAGCCCCAGCATTTT. The chain joins TRBV4-1 to TRBJ1-5; 8 nucleotides align to TRBD1. CDR1 and CDR2 (germline): MGHRA, YSYEKL. CDR3 length equals 19 residues. Trimming at V came to 0 bases and at J to 0 bases, leaving 10 bases not matched to a gene.

The chain carries TRBV10-3 and TRBJ1-5, with D possibly TRBD1 on 5 matching bases. There are 14 residues in the CDR3. Germline loops: CDR1 ENHRY, CDR2 SYGVKD. The V and J ends lost 6 bases and 5 bases respectively, with 14 bases between them. In DNA, the CDR3 is TGTGCCATCAGCCTGGGGACCTCGGATCAGCCCCAGCATTTT. Protein: CAISLGTSDQPQHF.

The chain carries TRBV11-3 and TRBJ2-5; no definite D call. Looked up from germline, CDR1 is SGHNT and CDR2 is YENEEA. Trimming left V 5 bases short and J 3 bases short, with 7 bases between. The CDR3 is 12 residues long. Here the CDR3 DNA reads TGTGCCAGCAGCATCCGGGAAGAGACCCAGTACTTC. Amino acids: CASSIREETQYF.

V and J are TRBV11-3 and TRBJ1-4, with a weak D call TRBD1 (6 bases). CDR3 length equals 18 residues. Germline V gives CDR1 SGHNT, CDR2 YENEEA. The germline V and J ends were trimmed by 4 bases and 5 bases, with 23 bases remaining between them. CDR3 bases: TGTGCCAGCAGCTCCGACCCGACGAACAGGGTAGGAAATGAAAAACTGTTTTTT. It encodes CASSSDPTNRVGNEKLFF.